Each of the 31 T cell receptor beta chains below was sequenced from the same sample in a study of Ad26.COV2.S vaccination and SARS-CoV-2 variants. Using immunoSEQ multiplex PCR, the repertoire was profiled, and TCRdb retains in-frame clones only, with some absent. The sample lists around 300,000 clones, 85% to 90% occurring once. The treatment was: some 19 received Ad26.COV2.S at low or high dose, single or two shots; 5 received placebo; per-sample allocation not given. Specimens were obtained on day 63 following the first vaccine or placebo injection. The sample here was peripheral blood, taken in a trial of Ad26.COV2.S vaccine versus placebo. The receptors were sampled from a person aged 18 to 65 who received the Ad26.COV2.S COVID-19 vaccine or a placebo.

The V call is TRBV27, the J call TRBJ2-3; D tentatively fits TRBD1 or TRBD2 (5 bases each). Germline V gene lookup returns CDR1 MNHEY and CDR2 SMNVEV (reference sequence). Trimming removed 7 bases from V and 0 bases from J, with 14 bases in between. CDR3 length: 15 amino acids. CDR3: CASTSGPTSTDTQYF. In nucleotides, the CDR3 is TGTGCCAGCACCTCGGGGCCCACTAGCACAGATACGCAGTATTTT.

The chain carries TRBV4-3 and TRBJ1-2; D gene unclear. V was clipped by 0 bases and J by 2 bases, with 10 bases between them. Germline V lookup: CDR1 LGHNA, CDR2 YSLEER. The CDR3 is 15 amino acids. The CDR3 bases are TGCGCCAGCAGCCAAGAAATAAATTCGAACTATGGCTACACCTTC. It is translated as CASSQEINSNYGYTF.

For this clone: Distinct nucleotide sequences in the sample also encode this CDR3. The chain has TRBV5-1 and TRBJ2-1; D is unclear. The germline V gene has CDR1 SGHRS and CDR2 YFSETQ. The CDR3 runs to 12 residues. With 0 bases removed from V and 7 bases from J, the gap between germline ends came to 5 bases. CDR3 amino acids: CASSLVSNEQFF. Written as DNA, the CDR3 is TGCGCCAGCAGCTTGGTTAGTAATGAGCAGTTCTTC.

The V call is TRBV4-2, the J call TRBJ2-3; 10 bases agree with TRBD2. This CDR3 is 18 amino acids long. The germline V gene encodes CDR1 LGHNA and CDR2 YNFKEQ. The J segment lost 2 bases and the V segment lost 3 bases, leaving 11 bases of the junction unmatched. The CDR3 is CASSQGEGLALLTDTQYF. The DNA of the CDR3 is TGTGCCAGCAGCCAGGGAGAGGGACTAGCGCTCCTCACAGATACGCAGTATTTT.

CDR3 loop: CASSLVGSDTQYF. CDR3 sequence (DNA): TGTGCCAGCAGTTTAGTCGGCTCAGATACGCAGTATTTT. This chain joins TRBV12-3 or TRBV12-4 and TRBJ2-3; D remains unclear. The CDR3 length is 13 residues. The V and J ends lost 1 base and 4 bases respectively, with 6 bases between them.

The V and J genes are TRBV4-3 and TRBJ1-5; D is undetermined. Germline-derived CDR1 and CDR2 are LGHNA and YSLEER. CDR3 size: 16 residues. Trimming shortened V by 0 bases and J by 4 bases, and 13 bases separated the two germline ends. CDR3 loop: CASSQDNTRVNQPQHF. CDR3 nucleotides: TGCGCCAGCAGCCAAGATAATACTAGGGTGAATCAGCCCCAGCATTTT.

V and J are TRBV4-1 and TRBJ2-1; 7 nucleotides match TRBD2. V shed 3 bases, J shed 6 bases, and the junction held 11 bases outside the gene matches. CDR3 size: 16 residues. Germline CDR1 is MGHRA and CDR2 is YSYEKL. CDR3 DNA sequence: TGCGCCAGCAGCCAGCCGTACATGGGCGGGGGCAATGAGCAGTTCTTC. It specifies CASSQPYMGGGNEQFF.

The chain employs TRBV4-1 and TRBJ1-2, with D tentatively TRBD1 (5 bases). The V gene's germline CDR1 is MGHRA and CDR2 YSYEKL. The CDR3 covers 14 residues. V was clipped by 0 bases and J by 4 bases, with 9 bases between them. The CDR3: CASSQEGHTYGYTF. CDR3 nucleotides: TGCGCCAGCAGCCAAGAGGGGCATACCTATGGCTACACCTTC.

The chain carries TRBV18 and TRBJ1-2; 7 bases agree with TRBD1. From germline, CDR1 is KGHSH and CDR2 LQKENI. V lost 2 bases to trimming and J lost 3 bases; unmatched junction nucleotides: 3. The CDR3 sequence is 14 residues long. DNA of the CDR3: TGTGCCAGCTCACCATCAGGGGGGGACTATGGCTACACCTTC. The encoded protein is CASSPSGGDYGYTF. Variable domain in full (rest from reference TRBV18 and TRBJ1-2): NAGVMQNPRHLVRRRGQEARLRCSPMKGHSHVYWYRQLPEEGLKFMVYLQKENIIDESGMPKERFSAEFPKEGPSILRIQQVVRGDSAAYFCASSPSGGDYGYTFGSGTRLTVV.

V is TRBV7-2 and J is TRBJ1-2, with a weak D call TRBD1 (6 bases). This CDR3 has 15 amino acids. Between the trimmed V and J ends, which lost 3 bases and 7 bases, there was a span of 18 bases. The germline CDR1 and CDR2 sequences are SGHTA and FQGNSA. The CDR3 sequence: CASSFGSTGKSGYTF. CDR3 sequence (DNA): TGTGCCAGCAGCTTTGGGTCCACAGGGAAGAGTGGCTACACCTTC.

This sequence joins TRBV7-9 and TRBJ2-6; D remains unclear. Germline-derived CDR1 and CDR2 are SEHNR and FQNEAQ (reference sequence). V was clipped by 1 base and J by 3 bases, with 10 bases between them. The CDR3 totals 16 residues. CDR3 in DNA: TGTGCCAGCAGCTTAGACCCGGGTAGTGGGGCCAACGTCCTGACTTTC. Its translation: CASSLDPGSGANVLTF.

The genes are TRBV7-2 and TRBJ1-1; D remains ambiguous. The CDR3 contains 14 residues. Looked up from germline, CDR1 is SGHTA and CDR2 is FQGNSA. Trimming removed 5 bases from V and 2 bases from J, with 12 bases in between. CDR3 sequence reads: CASSQPGVNTEAFF. The CDR3 region has the DNA TGTGCCAGCAGCCAACCGGGTGTTAACACTGAAGCTTTCTTT.

The chain carries TRBV27 and TRBJ1-6, with D possibly matching TRBD1 (6 bases). Germline values: CDR1 MNHEY, CDR2 SMNVEV (reference sequence). The CDR3 length is 15 residues. Trimming took off 0 bases at V and 7 bases at J, with 10 bases between the two ends. As DNA, the CDR3 is TGTGCCAGCAGTTTATCAGACAGGTTAAATTCACCCCTCCACTTT. Encoded protein: CASSLSDRLNSPLHF.

The chain links TRBV18 to TRBJ1-2; D is uncertain. The CDR3 has 13 amino acids. Trimming left V 6 bases short and J 2 bases short, with 10 bases between. CDR1 KGHSH and CDR2 LQKENI come from the germline V gene. CDR3 nucleotides: TGTGCCAGCTCGGAGACAACAAACTATGGCTACACCTTC. Translation: CASSETTNYGYTF.

V usage is TRBV28 and J usage is TRBJ1-2, with 7 bases identical to TRBD1. Trimming took 4 bases from V and 0 from J; bases not matched to a gene: 5. CDR1 is MDHEN, CDR2 SYDVKM, per germline. CDR3 length: 15 amino acids. The CDR3 DNA is TGTGCCAGCAGTTCAGGGGGTGAGGCTAACTATGGCTACACCTTC. It yields the protein CASSSGGEANYGYTF.

Here the CDR3 DNA reads TGTGCCAGCAGGGGGGGTAGCAATCAGCCCCAGCATTTT. Encoded protein: CASRGGSNQPQHF. This chain joins TRBV25-1 and TRBJ1-5; a weak D match, TRBD1 (5 bases). Germline values: CDR1 MGHDK, CDR2 SYGVNS. The CDR3 is 13 amino acids. V was clipped by 6 bases and J by 0 bases, with 6 bases between them.

CDR3 amino acids: CASSFGGIYTEAFF. CDR3 nucleotides: TGTGCCAGCAGCTTTGGGGGGATCTACACTGAAGCTTTCTTT. This chain uses TRBV11-3 with TRBJ1-1; TRBD1 might be the D (5 bases). The CDR3 spans 14 residues. V was trimmed by 3 bases and J by 3 bases, leaving 11 bases between them. Germline V gene sequence: CDR1 SGHNT, CDR2 YENEEA.

The chain is built from TRBV4-1 and TRBJ2-5; D unresolved. This CDR3 has 16 residues. CDR1 MGHRA and CDR2 YSYEKL come from the germline V gene. V was shortened by 4 bases and J by 1 base, with 16 bases between the two germline ends. The CDR3 sequence: CASSLIHNRGQETQYF. In nucleotides, the CDR3 is TGCGCCAGCAGCCTGATTCATAATCGTGGCCAAGAGACCCAGTACTTC.

This clone appeared a single time. The CDR3 loop reads CASSPRPGRNHQPQHF. CDR3 DNA: TGTGCCAGCAGCCCGCGACCGGGACGGAATCATCAGCCCCAGCATTTT. J is TRBJ1-5 and V is TRBV5-8; possible D gene TRBD1, 5 bases. The CDR3 extends over 16 amino acids. Germline values: CDR1 SGHTS, CDR2 YDEGEE. V dropped 4 bases and J dropped 5 bases, with 19 bases sitting between them. Based on the CDR3 plus reference TRBV5-8 and TRBJ1-5, the full variable domain is EAGVTQSPTHLIKTRGQQATLRCSPISGHTSVYWYQQALGLGLQFLLWYDEGEERNRGNFPPRFSGRQFPNYSSELNVNALELEDSALYLCASSPRPGRNHQPQHFGDGTRLSIL.

V gene TRBV11-2 combines with J gene TRBJ1-1; the match to TRBD1 covers 10 bases. The ends lost 2 bases at V and 5 bases at J; junction bases unmatched: 17. Germline V CDR1 and CDR2: SGHAT, FQNNGV. This CDR3 has 19 residues. The CDR3 DNA is TGTGCCAGCAGCTTATTTCCGGGACAGGGGAGCGGAAGGGGGACTGAAGCTTTCTTT. Protein product: CASSLFPGQGSGRGTEAFF.

The chain carries TRBV27 and TRBJ1-5, with TRBD1 matching 7 bases. This CDR3 contains 15 residues. CDR1 is MNHEY, CDR2 SMNVEV, per germline (reference sequence). Trimming cost V 4 bases and J 5 bases; bases outside gene matches: 8. The CDR3 region is CASSSPGGPDQPQHF. DNA of the CDR3: TGTGCCAGCAGTTCGCCAGGGGGGCCGGATCAGCCCCAGCATTTT.

The chain recombines TRBV5-4 with TRBJ2-1, with TRBD2 matching 11 bases. The germline gives CDR1 SGHNT, CDR2 YYREEE (reference sequence). V trimming: 3 bases; J trimming: 8 bases; junction bases outside the gene matches: 13. CDR3 length: 17 amino acids. In DNA form, the CDR3 reads TGTGCCAGCAGCTGGGCCATTGGTAGCGGGAGGGCCGATGAGCAGTTCTTC. Translated: CASSWAIGSGRADEQFF.

The chain combines TRBV13 with TRBJ1-1; TRBD1 might be the D (5 bases). The CDR3 has 14 residues. Germline V gives CDR1 PRHDT, CDR2 FYEKMQ (reference sequence). Trimming stripped 4 bases from V and 7 bases from J, with 16 bases between. CDR3 bases: TGTGCCAGCAGCTACCGACCAGGGTCGGGTGAAGCTTTCTTT. This codes for CASSYRPGSGEAFF.

The chain carries TRBV25-1 and TRBJ1-2; tentatively, D is TRBD1 (6 bases). The V end was cut by 3 bases, the J end by 5 bases, with 10 bases between. The CDR3 loop spans 13 amino acids. Germline values: CDR1 MGHDK, CDR2 SYGVNS. The chain's CDR3 is CASSDEGGYGYTF. CDR3 nucleotide sequence: TGTGCCAGCAGTGACGAGGGGGGGTATGGCTACACCTTC.

V is TRBV5-1 and J is TRBJ2-1; D is ambiguous. There are 14 residues in the CDR3. Germline assignment: CDR1 SGHRS and CDR2 YFSETQ. Deletions cut 0 bases from V and 4 bases from J, with 8 bases between. The chain's CDR3 is CASSLVHVYNEQFF. Here the CDR3 DNA reads TGCGCCAGCAGCTTGGTTCACGTGTACAATGAGCAGTTCTTC.

This chain joins TRBV12-3 or TRBV12-4 and TRBJ1-1, with TRBD1 matching over 8 bases. Trimming at V came to 3 bases and at J to 6 bases, leaving 3 bases not matched to a gene. This CDR3 is built from 13 residues. CDR3 DNA sequence: TGTGCCAGCAGTTTCAACAGGGGGTCTGAAGCTTTCTTT. Its protein product is CASSFNRGSEAFF.

The CDR3 DNA follows: TGCGCCAGCAGTCCCGGACAGGGACAAGAGACCCAGTACTTC. Translation: CASSPGQGQETQYF. The V and J genes are TRBV5-1 and TRBJ2-5; 8 positions match TRBD1. Trimming at V came to 5 bases and at J to 2 bases, leaving 5 bases not matched to a gene. The CDR3 has 14 amino acids. CDR1 and CDR2 (germline): SGHRS, YFSETQ.

The chain carries TRBV3-1 (or the pseudogene TRBV3-2) and TRBJ1-2, with 11 positions matching TRBD1. The CDR3 consists of 11 residues. Germline lookup yields CDR1 LGHDT and CDR2 YNNKEL (reference sequence). V lost 9 bases, J lost 8 bases, and 2 bases stayed unmatched. The DNA for the CDR3 is TGTGCCAGTGGACAGGGGGCGGGCTACACCTTC. Its translation is CASGQGAGYTF.

V and J are TRBV5-6 and TRBJ2-3; 14 bases are shared with TRBD2. CDR3 length: 16 amino acids. Germline CDR1 is SGHDT and CDR2 is YYEEEE. J was trimmed by 2 bases and V by 3 bases; bases with no gene match: 2. The CDR3 sequence is CASSWGLAGVTDTQYF. The DNA of the CDR3 is TGTGCCAGCAGCTGGGGACTAGCGGGGGTCACAGATACGCAGTATTTT.

The rearrangement links TRBV27 to TRBJ1-1, with 8 bases identical to TRBD1. This CDR3 spans 13 amino acids. Germline values: CDR1 MNHEY, CDR2 SMNVEV (reference sequence). With 10 bases clipped from V and 6 bases from J, the junction kept 10 bases outside the gene matches. Here the CDR3 reads CATGRGPMAEAFF. CDR3 bases: TGTGCCACCGGCAGGGGGCCGATGGCTGAAGCTTTCTTT.

The chain employs TRBV5-6 and TRBJ2-7; 8 nucleotides align to TRBD2. V lost 1 base and J lost 4; bases outside the gene matches: 4. The CDR3 totals 14 residues. Germline CDR1 is SGHDT and CDR2 is YYEEEE. The CDR3 loop reads CASSLIGGRYEQYV. The CDR3 region has the DNA TGTGCCAGCAGCTTGATTGGCGGGAGGTACGAGCAGTACGTC.